The T cell receptor (beta chain) under discussion was sequenced for a study of blood T cells in healthy people across ages. Regarding the study as a whole: Estimated diversity, derived from one million T cells, was regarded as an underestimate.

The donors, all healthy, were Caucasians living in Russia, aged 6 to 90. Each donor had roughly 10 milliliters of peripheral blood drawn. Primed by a sample-barcoded 5' primer and a J-beta primer mix, a second PCR proceeded for roughly 7 to 12 cycles. CDR3-containing paired-end reads numbering at least 2.5 million came from each sample. A single record per CDR3 protein comes from TCRdb applying MiXCR to the 5' RACE reads. The repertoire includes about 730,000 distinct CDR3 sequences, about 40% of them detected once, and around a fifth sits in the top ten. For this clonotype: Its antigen is undetermined.

The receptor was derived from a woman in her sixties in good health. Sequencing input: blood.

This chain's CDR3 is CASSTRIEETQYF. In nucleotides, the CDR3 is TGTGCCAGCAGTACCCGGATAGAAGAGACCCAGTACTTC. The chain uses TRBV2 and TRBJ2-4; no clear D. The DNA end lines up better with TRBJ2-5; the J call may be wrong. The CDR3 runs to 13 residues. Germline V lookup: CDR1 SNHLY, CDR2 FYNNEI.